The next 6 T cell receptor beta chains were all read from a single sample in a study of blood T cell repertoires in COVID-19 (dated by TCRdb to 2019 to 2021). Libraries were prepared through the immunoSEQ multiplex PCR assay. TCRdb took over this immuneACCESS table, retaining in-frame rearrangements with V and J assigned. Such tables are incomplete; in checked studies, under half of the missing clones stem from an unresolved V gene, and the remainder is unexplained. Within this sample are over 100,000 clones, with approximately 78% of them counted one time only. Roughly 7.7% of the sample is in the top ten clones. Specimen: peripheral blood. These TCRs come from a man aged 70 or older with acute or convalescent COVID-19.

The rearrangement links TRBV5-1 to TRBJ1-1, with TRBD1 matching 8 bases. V shed 1 base and J 5 bases; nucleotides not matched to a gene: 10. Per the germline V gene, CDR1 is SGHRS and CDR2 is YFSETQ. This CDR3 region has 16 residues. CDR3 sequence (DNA): TGCGCCAGCAGCTTGCCCCGGACAGGGAAGGGAACTGAAGCTTTCTTT. Amino acids: CASSLPRTGKGTEAFF.

This rearrangement joins TRBV28 to TRBJ2-4; 13 positions agree with TRBD2. Germline V gives CDR1 MDHEN, CDR2 SYDVKM. The CDR3 runs to 19 residues. The junction had 15 bases not matched to a gene; V was cut back by 6 bases and J by 4 bases. The DNA for the CDR3 is TGTGCCAGCAGCTCCTTCGGACTAGCGGGAGCGCCGGTAAAAAACATTCAGTACTTC. It is translated as CASSSFGLAGAPVKNIQYF.

The chain links TRBV28 to TRBJ2-2; 9 bases fit TRBD2. This CDR3 comprises 16 residues. J lost 6 bases, V lost 6 bases, and 11 bases had no gene match. CDR1 is MDHEN, CDR2 SYDVKM, per germline. The CDR3 region is CASRRLAVIVAGELFF. The CDR3 nucleotides are TGTGCCAGCAGGCGACTAGCGGTAATCGTGGCCGGGGAGCTGTTTTTT.

This rearrangement joins TRBV6-5 to TRBJ2-5; TRBD2 is a possible D gene (5 bases). Germline V CDR1 and CDR2: MNHEY, SVGAGI. With 7 bases removed from V and 4 bases from J, the gap between germline ends came to 16 bases. The CDR3 consists of 14 residues. The CDR3 nucleotides are TGTGCCAGCAACCCTAGGAGGCACGGAGAGACCCAGTACTTC. This translates into CASNPRRHGETQYF.

The rearrangement joins TRBV28 to TRBJ2-1, with 7 bases matching TRBD1. V lost 7 bases to trimming and J lost 4 bases; unmatched junction nucleotides: 1. Per the germline V gene, CDR1 is MDHEN and CDR2 is SYDVKM. This CDR3 comprises 12 residues. The CDR3 sequence: CASTGQYNEQFF. The CDR3 coding sequence is TGTGCCAGCACGGGACAGTACAATGAGCAGTTCTTC.

V usage is TRBV29-1 and J usage is TRBJ1-3, with D maybe TRBD1 (5 bases). The CDR3 extends over 12 amino acids. The germline gives CDR1 SQVTM, CDR2 ANQGSEA. The V end lost 8 bases, the J end lost 4 bases, and 12 bases lay between the germline ends. CDR3 nucleotide sequence: TGCAGCTACAGGTTAGGAGGAAACACCATATATTTT. Encoded protein: CSYRLGGNTIYF.